The rows below give T cell receptor beta chains drawn from one sample of a study of T-cell reconstitution after alpha-beta-depleted transplantation in children. TCRdb called the PCR reads again in MiXCR, with one record for every CDR3 protein. The sample has fewer than 200,000 distinct CDR3 sequences; about 6.4% are singletons. The sample consisted of PBMCs from the stem cell graft donor, taken from the stem cell graft. These receptors all come from a human donor who donated a stem cell graft to a child with Wiskott-Aldrich syndrome. Each CDR3 is given with its conserved first and last residue. A D gene is named only where the DNA matches it firmly. Clone size is stated in some rows and not others, as once, few, many or a class when expanded.

CDR3,DNA,D,J,size,V
CASSFRLAGDPNEQFF,TGTGCCAGCAGTTTCAGATTAGCGGGAGACCCCAATGAGCAGTTCTTC,TRBD2,TRBJ2-1,many,TRBV27
CASSLLAAEKAFF,TGTGCCAGCAGTTTATTGGCGGCCGAAAAAGCTTTCTTT,NA,TRBJ1-1,many,TRBV12-3/TRBV12-4
CSVGDRGYNEQFF,TGCAGCGTTGGTGACAGGGGTTACAATGAGCAGTTCTTC,TRBD1,TRBJ2-1,many,TRBV29-1
CASSQGERYNSPLHF,TGCGCCAGCAGCCAAGGTGAACGTTATAATTCACCCCTCCACTTT,NA,TRBJ1-6,few,TRBV4-1
CASSLRSAGGRGGPRGRDTQYF,TGTGCCAGCAGCTTAAGGAGCGCGGGCGGAAGAGGAGGGCCCCGGGGGAGAGATACGCAGTATTTT,NA,TRBJ2-3,many,TRBV7-2
CASSSWTGGSYNEQFF,TGTGCCAGCAGCTCCTGGACAGGTGGATCCTACAATGAGCAGTTCTTC,TRBD1,TRBJ2-1,many,TRBV12-3/TRBV12-4
CASRQGLSAGELFF,TGTGCCAGCCGACAGGGCCTCTCAGCCGGGGAGCTGTTTTTT,TRBD1,TRBJ2-2,few,TRBV28
CASSEFPGTGNTEAFF,TGTGCCAGCAGTGAATTTCCCGGGACAGGGAACACTGAAGCTTTCTTT,TRBD1,TRBJ1-1,many,TRBV25-1
CASSLSRVFTEAFF,TGTGCCAGCAGTTTATCGAGGGTATTCACTGAAGCTTTCTTT,NA,TRBJ1-1,many,TRBV27
CSARDNEKLFF,TGCAGTGCTAGAGACAATGAAAAACTGTTTTTT,NA,TRBJ1-4,few,TRBV20-1
CSATGDRDYGYTF,TGCAGTGCCACCGGGGACCGAGACTATGGCTACACCTTC,NA,TRBJ1-2,many,TRBV20-1
CASSEAGAHYGYTF,TGTGCCAGCAGTGAAGCAGGGGCGCACTATGGCTACACCTTC,NA,TRBJ1-2,many,TRBV6-1
CASSQDLLAYNEQFF,TGTGCCAGCAGCCAAGATTTACTGGCTTACAATGAGCAGTTCTTC,NA,TRBJ2-1,few,TRBV3-1
CASSTQLRAEAFF,TGTGCCAGCAGCACACAACTGCGAGCTGAAGCTTTCTTT,NA,TRBJ1-1,few,TRBV7-2
CASSVLGRGYTF,TGTGCCAGCAGTGTACTAGGGAGGGGCTACACCTTC,NA,TRBJ1-2,few,TRBV2
CASSLSAGQPDTQYF,TGCGCCAGCAGCTTGTCTGCAGGACAACCAGATACGCAGTATTTT,NA,TRBJ2-3,many,TRBV5-1
CASSYPDRNSNQPQHF,TGTGCCAGCAGTTACCCCGACAGGAATAGCAATCAGCCCCAGCATTTT,NA,TRBJ1-5,many,TRBV6-5
CASSFSETAKNIQYF,TGTGCCAGCAGCTTTTCGGAGACAGCGAAAAACATTCAGTACTTC,NA,TRBJ2-4,many,TRBV7-9
CASSYDIASGFQETQYF,TGTGCCAGCAGTTACGATATAGCTAGCGGTTTCCAAGAGACCCAGTACTTC,TRBD2,TRBJ2-5,few,TRBV6-5
CASSPSGKAFF,TGTGCCAGCAGCCCCTCGGGGAAAGCTTTCTTT,NA,TRBJ1-1,many,TRBV7-2
CSVTTGGNNQPQHF,TGCAGCGTAACCACAGGGGGCAACAATCAGCCCCAGCATTTT,TRBD1,TRBJ1-5,many,TRBV29-1
CASSYLGLAGGHYEQYF,TGTGCCAGCAGTTACCTCGGACTAGCGGGAGGGCATTACGAGCAGTACTTC,TRBD2,TRBJ2-7,many,TRBV6-5
CASSLAGGFGNEQFF,TGCGCCAGCAGCTTGGCGGGGGGATTCGGGAATGAGCAGTTCTTC,TRBD2,TRBJ2-1,many,TRBV5-1
CSASQGADTQYF,TGCAGTGCTAGCCAGGGTGCAGATACGCAGTATTTT,NA,TRBJ2-3,many,TRBV20-1
CASSLVGKQFF,TGTGCCAGCAGTTTAGTGGGGAAGCAGTTCTTC,NA,TRBJ2-1,many,TRBV12-3/TRBV12-4
CSARDIRAGVGYGYTF,TGCAGTGCTAGAGATATACGGGCCGGTGTGGGCTATGGCTACACCTTC,NA,TRBJ1-2,many,TRBV20-1
CASSSRAGAIGYGYTF,TGTGCCAGCAGCTCCCGAGCAGGGGCCATTGGCTATGGCTACACCTTC,NA,TRBJ1-2,many,TRBV7-2
CASSLDRVSGYTF,TGTGCCAGCAGCTTGGACAGGGTCAGTGGCTACACCTTC,NA,TRBJ1-2,few,TRBV5-5
CSVKTGTSTNEQFF,TGCAGCGTTAAAACCGGGACTAGTACCAATGAGCAGTTCTTC,TRBD2,TRBJ2-1,many,TRBV29-1
CASSFMTGGGYDYGYTF,TGCGCCAGCAGCTTTATGACAGGGGGCGGTTACGACTATGGCTACACCTTC,TRBD1,TRBJ1-2,few,TRBV5-1
CASSLTLDHNSPLHF,TGTGCCAGCAGCTTAACCCTCGATCATAATTCACCCCTCCACTTT,NA,TRBJ1-6,many,TRBV7-9
CASSQTMNNSPLHF,TGTGCCAGCAGCCAGACAATGAATAATTCACCCCTCCACTTT,NA,TRBJ1-6,many,TRBV12-3/TRBV12-4
CASSLSGQVGYGYTF,TGTGCCAGCAGTTTATCGGGACAGGTCGGGTATGGCTACACCTTC,TRBD1,TRBJ1-2,many,TRBV12-3/TRBV12-4
CASSDGTVLQETQYF,TGTGCCAGCAGTGATGGGACAGTATTACAAGAGACCCAGTACTTC,TRBD1,TRBJ2-5,many,TRBV12-3/TRBV12-4
CAISEGTANYEQYF,TGTGCCATCAGTGAGGGGACAGCCAACTACGAGCAGTACTTC,TRBD1,TRBJ2-7,many,TRBV10-3
CASSPRAGGPVEQFF,TGTGCCAGCAGTCCCCGGGCGGGAGGGCCGGTTGAGCAGTTCTTC,TRBD2,TRBJ2-1,many,TRBV27
CATSTNYHRYSSYEQYF,TGTGCCACCAGCACCAATTACCACAGGTACAGCTCCTACGAGCAGTACTTC,NA,TRBJ2-7,few,TRBV15
CASSLVGSGRSSYNEQFF,TGTGCCAGCAGCTTAGTTGGTAGCGGGAGAAGCTCCTACAATGAGCAGTTCTTC,TRBD2,TRBJ2-1,NA,TRBV11-2
CASSVPSSNTEAFF,TGTGCCAGCAGCGTGCCGTCATCGAACACTGAAGCTTTCTTT,NA,TRBJ1-1,many,TRBV5-4
CSEKGGGQGEYEQYF,TGCAGCGAGAAGGGAGGCGGACAGGGGGAATACGAGCAGTACTTC,TRBD1,TRBJ2-7,many,TRBV29-1